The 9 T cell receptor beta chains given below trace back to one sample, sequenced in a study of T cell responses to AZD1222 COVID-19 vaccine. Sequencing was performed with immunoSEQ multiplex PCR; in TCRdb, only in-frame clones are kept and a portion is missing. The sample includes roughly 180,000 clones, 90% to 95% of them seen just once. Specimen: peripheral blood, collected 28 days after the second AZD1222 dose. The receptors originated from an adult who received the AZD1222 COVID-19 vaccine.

The CDR3 loop is CASSWGAQQFF. The CDR3 DNA reads as TGTGCCAGCAGCTGGGGGGCTCAGCAGTTCTTC. The chain recombines TRBV7-8 with TRBJ2-1; D tentatively reads TRBD1 or TRBD2 (6 bases each). Trimming took off 4 bases at V and 11 bases at J, with 9 bases between the two ends. Germline V gene sequence: CDR1 SGHVS, CDR2 FQNEAQ. CDR3 length equals 11 residues.

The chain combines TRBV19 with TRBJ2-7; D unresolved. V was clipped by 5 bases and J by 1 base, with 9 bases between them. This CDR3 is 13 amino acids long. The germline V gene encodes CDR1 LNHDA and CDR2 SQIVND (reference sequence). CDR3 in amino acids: CASSADPSYEQYF. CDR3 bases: TGTGCCAGTAGTGCCGATCCGTCCTACGAGCAGTACTTC. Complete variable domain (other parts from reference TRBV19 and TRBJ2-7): DGGITQSPKYLFRKEGQNVTLSCEQNLNHDAMYWYRQDPGQGLRLIYYSQIVNDFQKGDIAEGYSVSREKKESFPLTVTSAQKNPTAFYLCASSADPSYEQYFGPGTRLTVT.

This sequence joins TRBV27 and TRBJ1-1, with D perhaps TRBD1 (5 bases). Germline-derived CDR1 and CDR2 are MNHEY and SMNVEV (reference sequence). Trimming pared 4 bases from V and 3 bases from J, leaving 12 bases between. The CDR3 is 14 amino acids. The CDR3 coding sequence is TGTGCCAGCAGTTGGGCCAGGGAGGACACTGAAGCTTTCTTT. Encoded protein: CASSWAREDTEAFF.

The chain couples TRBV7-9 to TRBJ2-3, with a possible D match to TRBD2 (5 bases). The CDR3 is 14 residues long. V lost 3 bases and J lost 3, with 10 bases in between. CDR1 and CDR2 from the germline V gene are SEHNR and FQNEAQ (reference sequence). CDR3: CASSFASRTDTQYF. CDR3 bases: TGTGCCAGCAGCTTCGCTAGCAGGACAGATACGCAGTATTTT.

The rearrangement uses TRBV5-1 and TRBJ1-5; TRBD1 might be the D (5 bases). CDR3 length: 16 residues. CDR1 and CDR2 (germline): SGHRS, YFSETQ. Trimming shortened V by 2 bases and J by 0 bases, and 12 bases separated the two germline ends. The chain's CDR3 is CASSLSGRGSNQPQHF. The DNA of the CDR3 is TGCGCCAGCAGCTTATCGGGGAGGGGTAGCAATCAGCCCCAGCATTTT.

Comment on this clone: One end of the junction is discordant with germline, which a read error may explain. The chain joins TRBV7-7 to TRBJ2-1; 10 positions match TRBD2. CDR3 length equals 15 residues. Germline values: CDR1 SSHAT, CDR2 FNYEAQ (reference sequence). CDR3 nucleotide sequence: TGTGCTAGCAGCTTAGCGGGAGGAACATACAATGAGCAGTTCTTC. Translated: CASSLAGGTYNEQFF.

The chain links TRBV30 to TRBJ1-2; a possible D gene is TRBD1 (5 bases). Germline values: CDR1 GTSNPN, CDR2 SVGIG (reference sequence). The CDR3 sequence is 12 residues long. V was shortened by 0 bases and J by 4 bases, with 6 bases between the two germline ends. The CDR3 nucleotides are TGTGCCTGGAGTGTCGACAGCTATGGCTACACCTTC. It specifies CAWSVDSYGYTF.

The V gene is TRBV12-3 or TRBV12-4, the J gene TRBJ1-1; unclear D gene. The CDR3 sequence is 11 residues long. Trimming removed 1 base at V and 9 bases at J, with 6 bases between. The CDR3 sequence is CASSLGGQAFF. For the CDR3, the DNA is TGTGCCAGCAGTTTAGGAGGGCAAGCTTTCTTT.

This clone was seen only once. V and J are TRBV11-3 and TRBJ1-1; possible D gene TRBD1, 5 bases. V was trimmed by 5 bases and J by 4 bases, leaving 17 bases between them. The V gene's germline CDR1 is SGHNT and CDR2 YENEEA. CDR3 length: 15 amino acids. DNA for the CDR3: TGTGCCAGCAGCCCTCCCCTGGGGGGAAGCACTGAAGCTTTCTTT. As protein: CASSPPLGGSTEAFF. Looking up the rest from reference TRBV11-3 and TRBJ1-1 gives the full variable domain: EAGVVQSPRYKIIEKKQPVAFWCNPISGHNTLYWYLQNLGQGPELLIRYENEEAVDDSQLPKDRFSAERLKGVDSTLKIQPAELGDSAVYLCASSPPLGGSTEAFFGQGTRLTVV.